This TCR beta chain was captured in a study of Graves' ophthalmopathy and Graves' hyperthyroidism. Across the whole study: Peripheral blood samples were taken at initial diagnosis, before any treatment.

PBMCs were obtained from roughly 9 ml of fresh peripheral blood. Beta-chain TCR CDR3 regions were amplified from RNA transcripts. HTBI-primed RT-PCR formed the first round, and a multiplex PCR formed the second. In TCRdb, the multiplex PCR reads were re-called with MiXCR into one record per CDR3 protein. The table lists hundreds of thousands of distinct CDR3 sequences, roughly 21% of them singletons. J gave up 3 bases and V 2 bases, and 7 bases lay outside the gene matches. Germline V gene data show CDR1 as MDHEN and CDR2 as SYDVKM. This CDR3 region has 15 residues. The source is a woman between 18 and 30 years old with stable Graves' hyperthyroidism. The chain combines TRBV28 with TRBJ2-7; 7 bases align to TRBD2. Sequencing used peripheral blood. The DNA of the CDR3 is TGTGCCAGCAGTTTAATTTCTACGGGAGGCTACGAGCAGTACTTC. Amino acids: CASSLISTGGYEQYF.